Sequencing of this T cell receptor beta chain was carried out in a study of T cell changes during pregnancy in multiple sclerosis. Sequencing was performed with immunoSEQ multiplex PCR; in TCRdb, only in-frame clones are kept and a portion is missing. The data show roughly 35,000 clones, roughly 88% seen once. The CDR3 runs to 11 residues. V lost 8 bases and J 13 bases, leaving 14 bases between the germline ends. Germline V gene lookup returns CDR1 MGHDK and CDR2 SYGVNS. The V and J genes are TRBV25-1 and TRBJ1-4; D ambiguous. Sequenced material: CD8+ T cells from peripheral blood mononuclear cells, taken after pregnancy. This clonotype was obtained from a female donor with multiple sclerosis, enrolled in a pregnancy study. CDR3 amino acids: CASGGVAPLFF. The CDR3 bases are TGTGCCAGCGGTGGGGTAGCGCCACTGTTTTTT.